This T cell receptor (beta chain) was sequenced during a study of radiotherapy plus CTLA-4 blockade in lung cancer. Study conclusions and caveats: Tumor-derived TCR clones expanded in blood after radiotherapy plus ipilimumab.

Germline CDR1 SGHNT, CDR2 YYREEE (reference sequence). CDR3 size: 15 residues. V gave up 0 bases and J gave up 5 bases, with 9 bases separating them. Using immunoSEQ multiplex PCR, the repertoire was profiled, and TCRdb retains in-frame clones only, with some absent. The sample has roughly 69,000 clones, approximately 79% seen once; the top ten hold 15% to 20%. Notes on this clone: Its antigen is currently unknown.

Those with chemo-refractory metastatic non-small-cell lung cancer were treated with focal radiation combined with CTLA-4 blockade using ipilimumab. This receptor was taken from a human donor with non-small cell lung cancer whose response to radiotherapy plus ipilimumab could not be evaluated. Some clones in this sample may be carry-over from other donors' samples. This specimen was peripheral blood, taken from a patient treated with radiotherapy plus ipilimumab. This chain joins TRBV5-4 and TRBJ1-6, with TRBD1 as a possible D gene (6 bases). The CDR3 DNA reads TGTGCCAGCAGCTTGGCCGGGACAAATAATTCACCCCTCCACTTT. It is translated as CASSLAGTNNSPLHF.